These T cell receptor beta chains were read from a single sample in a study of CD8+ T cells in alopecia areata. Using immunoSEQ multiplex PCR, the repertoire was profiled, and TCRdb retains in-frame clones only, with some absent. The sample lists more than 75,000 clones; around 45% were seen once. The material sequenced was CD4+ T cells sorted from blood. These receptors all stem from a human donor with alopecia areata. Both conserved end residues are part of each CDR3. The D gene is left open where the match is weak. Not every row has a clone size; where given, it reads once, few, many or a size class.

NA,TRBV6-1,TRBJ1-5,NA,CASSEPGQPQHF,TGTGCCAGCAGTGAACCAGGTCAGCCCCAGCATTTT
NA,TRBV5-1,TRBJ2-2,TRBD1,CASRGQGTTNTGELFF,TGCGCCAGCAGGGGACAGGGTACAACGAACACCGGGGAGCTGTTTTTT
few,TRBV29-1,TRBJ1-3,NA,CSVDRVGCGNTIYF,TGCAGCGTTGATCGAGTAGGGTGCGGAAACACCATATATTTT
NA,TRBV30,TRBJ2-1,TRBD1,CAWSVQRTGGAGNEQFF,TGTGCCTGGAGTGTACAGAGGACAGGGGGCGCAGGCAATGAGCAGTTCTTC
NA,TRBV4-3,TRBJ1-2,TRBD1,CASSQESYDTGGDYGYTF,TGCGCCAGCAGCCAAGAAAGTTACGACACAGGGGGAGACTATGGCTACACCTTC
NA,TRBV11-2,TRBJ1-2,TRBD1,CASSLTTTGGGYGYTF,TGTGCCAGCAGCTTAACTACGACAGGGGGCGGCTATGGCTACACCTTC
NA,TRBV18,TRBJ2-5,TRBD2,CASSPPGLAGVETQYF,TGTGCCAGCTCACCACCGGGACTAGCGGGAGTGGAGACCCAGTACTTC
NA,TRBV5-1,TRBJ2-5,NA,CASSLDQGRGETQYF,TGCGCCAGCAGCTTGGATCAGGGGCGCGGGGAGACCCAGTACTTC
NA,TRBV27,TRBJ2-7,TRBD1,CASSFGTGSSYEQYF,TGTGCCAGCAGTTTTGGGACAGGGAGCTCCTACGAGCAGTACTTC
NA,TRBV30,TRBJ2-1,NA,CAWEPGGGKFF,TGTGCCTGGGAACCAGGTGGGGGCAAGTTCTTC
NA,TRBV5-4,TRBJ1-1,NA,CASSFIRTRTEAFF,TGTGCCAGCAGCTTTATCAGGACTCGGACTGAAGCTTTCTTT
few,TRBV28,TRBJ2-7,TRBD2,CASSSTSGIAYEQYF,TGTGCCAGCAGTTCGACTAGCGGGATAGCCTACGAGCAGTACTTC
few,TRBV19,TRBJ2-1,NA,CASGRQYDEQFF,TGTGCCAGTGGTCGACAGTATGATGAGCAGTTCTTC
NA,TRBV25-1,TRBJ2-5,NA,CASSQMGQETQYF,TGTGCCAGCAGCCAAATGGGGCAGGAGACCCAGTACTTC
NA,TRBV7-9,TRBJ2-7,NA,CASSLVGHEQYF,TGTGCCAGCAGCTTAGTTGGACACGAGCAGTACTTC
few,TRBV30,TRBJ1-1,NA,CAWSGRIGQMNTEAFF,TGTGCCTGGAGTGGTCGGATCGGACAGATGAACACTGAAGCTTTCTTT
NA,TRBV29-1,TRBJ1-5,NA,CSAGPDPNQPQHF,TGCAGCGCCGGACCCGATCCTAATCAGCCCCAGCATTTT
once,TRBV25-1,TRBJ2-5,NA,CASSDPGNQETQYF,TGTGCCAGCAGTGACCCGGGGAACCAAGAGACCCAGTACTTC
NA,TRBV5-1,TRBJ1-2,TRBD1,CASSLDGTAINYGYTF,TGCGCCAGCAGCTTGGATGGGACAGCAATTAACTATGGCTACACCTTC
few,TRBV28,TRBJ2-7,TRBD1,CASSLTQGAHEQYF,TGTGCCAGCAGTTTAACCCAGGGGGCCCACGAGCAGTACTTC
once,TRBV6-5,TRBJ2-1,TRBD2,CATAGGLAGVGEQFF,TGTGCCACCGCCGGGGGACTAGCGGGAGTGGGTGAGCAGTTCTTC
few,TRBV28,TRBJ1-5,NA,CASSLLGGNQPQHF,TGTGCCAGCAGTTTATTAGGGGGGAATCAGCCCCAGCATTTT
NA,TRBV7-9,TRBJ2-5,NA,CASSPGAIQETQYF,TGTGCCAGCAGCCCGGGGGCCATACAAGAGACCCAGTACTTC
NA,TRBV28,TRBJ2-2,NA,CASGQGVPLGGELFF,TGTGCCAGCGGTCAAGGGGTCCCCCTCGGCGGGGAGCTGTTTTTT
few,TRBV7-9,TRBJ1-1,NA,CASSFQGANTEAFF,TGTGCCAGCAGCTTCCAGGGAGCGAACACTGAAGCTTTCTTT
NA,TRBV2,TRBJ1-3,NA,CASSESTFSGNTIYF,TGTGCCAGCAGTGAATCCACCTTCTCTGGAAACACCATATATTTT
NA,TRBV2,TRBJ2-7,NA,CASRREFYEQYF,TGTGCCAGCAGACGGGAATTCTACGAGCAGTACTTC
few,TRBV28,TRBJ2-5,TRBD1,CASSFGQGVRIQETQYF,TGTGCCAGCAGTTTTGGACAGGGGGTCAGAATACAAGAGACCCAGTACTTC
NA,TRBV5-1,TRBJ2-7,TRBD1,CASSYGQGIDEQYF,TGCGCCAGCAGCTACGGACAGGGGATCGACGAGCAGTACTTC
NA,TRBV6-6,TRBJ2-1,NA,CASSSRDTGNNEQFF,TGTGCCAGCAGTTCCCGGGACACAGGAAACAATGAGCAGTTCTTC
NA,TRBV27,TRBJ2-3,TRBD2,CASRTRDSRLAGDNTDTQYF,TGTGCCAGCAGGACGAGGGACAGCAGACTAGCGGGGGACAACACAGATACGCAGTATTTT
NA,TRBV4-3,TRBJ2-3,NA,CASSQEERNTDTQYF,TGCGCCAGCAGCCAAGAAGAGCGGAACACAGATACGCAGTATTTT
few,TRBV10-3,TRBJ2-4,NA,CAITRPGGRWGVAKNIQYF,TGTGCCATCACCCGACCGGGGGGCAGATGGGGAGTAGCCAAAAACATTCAGTACTTC
NA,TRBV7-2,TRBJ1-2,NA,CASSLAAGVGYGYTF,TGTGCCAGCAGCTTAGCAGCAGGGGTGGGCTATGGCTACACCTTC
NA,TRBV29-1,TRBJ2-7,TRBD2,CSVSKTSSYEQYF,TGCAGCGTCTCCAAGACTAGCAGCTACGAGCAGTACTTC
few,TRBV10-2,TRBJ1-5,NA,CASSVQGSQPQHF,TGCGCCAGCAGTGTTCAGGGATCGCAGCCCCAGCATTTT
few,TRBV30,TRBJ2-3,NA,CAWSVGAPDTQYF,TGTGCCTGGAGTGTAGGGGCCCCAGATACGCAGTATTTT
NA,TRBV28,TRBJ1-2,NA,CASSPINYGYTF,TGTGCCAGCAGTCCCATTAACTATGGCTACACCTTC
few,TRBV5-1,TRBJ2-7,NA,CASSLVIASEQYF,TGCGCCAGCAGCTTGGTGATAGCAAGCGAGCAGTACTTC
few,TRBV14,TRBJ2-2,NA,CASSQVLNTGELFF,TGTGCCAGCAGCCAAGTTTTGAACACCGGGGAGCTGTTTTTT
NA,TRBV30,TRBJ1-1,TRBD1,CAWNQDRGSAEAFF,TGTGCCTGGAATCAAGACAGGGGAAGCGCTGAAGCTTTCTTT
NA,TRBV30,TRBJ1-3,NA,CAWSVPLPSGNTIYF,TGTGCCTGGAGTGTACCTCTCCCCTCTGGAAACACCATATATTTT
NA,TRBV5-1,TRBJ2-7,NA,CASSLGHGSYEQYF,TGCGCCAGCAGCTTGGGACACGGCTCCTACGAGCAGTACTTC
once,TRBV27,TRBJ2-1,NA,CASSLTGTPKGQFF,TGTGCCAGCAGTTTAACCGGGACTCCTAAAGGGCAGTTCTTC
many,TRBV29-1,TRBJ2-2,TRBD1,CSGGRDRDTGELFF,TGCAGCGGAGGCCGGGACAGGGACACCGGGGAGCTGTTTTTT
NA,TRBV4-3,TRBJ1-1,NA,CASSHRQNTEAFF,TGCGCCAGCAGCCACCGACAGAACACTGAAGCTTTCTTT
NA,TRBV6-6,TRBJ2-1,NA,CASSYSSSSYNEQFF,TGTGCCAGCAGTTACTCATCGAGCTCCTACAATGAGCAGTTCTTC